Listed below are T cell receptor beta chains from one sample, sequenced in a study of cytomegalovirus exposure and HLA in healthy donors. Assay: immunoSEQ multiplex PCR; the TCRdb copy retains only in-frame clones and omits some. This sample yields 75,000 to 90,000 clones, of which approximately 69% are seen a single time; around 22% belongs to the top ten. Sequenced material: PBMCs. These receptors came from a man aged 25-45 years in good health and CMV-seropositive. CDR3s include the opening cysteine and the closing phenylalanine or tryptophan. A D gene is named only where the DNA matches it firmly. The size field is filled for only some rows; it gives once, few, many or a size class.

v_call: TRBV4-2; d_call: NA; cdr3_length: 15; j_call: TRBJ2-5; clone_size: NA; cdr3_nt: TGTGCCAGCAGCCAAAGTCCGGGAGTGCGAGAGACCCAGTACTTC; cdr3_aa: CASSQSPGVRETQYF
v_call: TRBV19; d_call: NA; cdr3_length: 14; j_call: TRBJ2-1; clone_size: few; cdr3_nt: TGTGCCAGTAATACCGGTATCAACTACAATGAGCAGTTCTTC; cdr3_aa: CASNTGINYNEQFF
v_call: TRBV10-3; d_call: NA; cdr3_length: 14; j_call: TRBJ2-5; clone_size: NA; cdr3_nt: TGTGCCATCTCCGAACAGGGATACCAAGAGACCCAGTACTTC; cdr3_aa: CAISEQGYQETQYF
v_call: TRBV28; d_call: NA; cdr3_length: 13; j_call: TRBJ2-5; clone_size: once; cdr3_nt: TGTGCCAGCAGTCGTCTAGAGGGAGAGACCCAGTACTTC; cdr3_aa: CASSRLEGETQYF
v_call: TRBV9; d_call: TRBD1; cdr3_length: 16; j_call: TRBJ2-7; clone_size: NA; cdr3_nt: TGTGCCAGCAGCGCCGCCTGGGGACAGGGGGACGGGGAGCAGTACTTC; cdr3_aa: CASSAAWGQGDGEQYF
v_call: TRBV4-2; d_call: NA; cdr3_length: 16; j_call: TRBJ2-2; clone_size: few; cdr3_nt: TGTGCCAGCAGCCAAGGACGGGAGATCGACACCGGGGAGCTGTTTTTT; cdr3_aa: CASSQGREIDTGELFF
v_call: TRBV7-2; d_call: NA; cdr3_length: 15; j_call: TRBJ1-5; clone_size: NA; cdr3_nt: TGTGCCAGCAGCTCCGGACTGATTAGCAATCAGCCCCAGCATTTT; cdr3_aa: CASSSGLISNQPQHF
v_call: TRBV29-1; d_call: TRBD2; cdr3_length: 16; j_call: TRBJ2-7; clone_size: NA; cdr3_nt: TGCAGCGTTGGAGGACTAGCGGGATCAGGCCCCTACGAGCAGTACTTC; cdr3_aa: CSVGGLAGSGPYEQYF
v_call: TRBV4-3; d_call: NA; cdr3_length: 15; j_call: TRBJ1-2; clone_size: NA; cdr3_nt: TGCGCCAGCAGCCAAGATCGTAGCGGGGGCAGTGGCTACCCCTTC; cdr3_aa: CASSQDRSGGSGYPF
v_call: TRBV7-9; d_call: NA; cdr3_length: 13; j_call: TRBJ2-3; clone_size: NA; cdr3_nt: TGTGCCAGCAGCCCCCCGGTTAGAGATACGCAGTATTTT; cdr3_aa: CASSPPVRDTQYF
v_call: TRBV6-5; d_call: NA; cdr3_length: 11; j_call: TRBJ1-1; clone_size: NA; cdr3_nt: TGTGCCAGCAGTCGGGACACTGAAGCTTTCTTT; cdr3_aa: CASSRDTEAFF
v_call: TRBV7-6; d_call: TRBD2; cdr3_length: 16; j_call: TRBJ2-7; clone_size: NA; cdr3_nt: TGTGCCAGCAGCTTGGTCTTGGCTAGCGGTAACTACGAGCAGTACTTC; cdr3_aa: CASSLVLASGNYEQYF
v_call: TRBV7-8; d_call: TRBD1; cdr3_length: 14; j_call: TRBJ1-5; clone_size: NA; cdr3_nt: TGTGCCAGCAGCTGGAGACAGGGGAATCAGCCCCAGCATTTT; cdr3_aa: CASSWRQGNQPQHF
v_call: TRBV11-1; d_call: NA; cdr3_length: 16; j_call: TRBJ1-4; clone_size: NA; cdr3_nt: TGTGCCAGCAGCAAGGGACCCCGGGAGACTAATGAAAAACTGTTTTTT; cdr3_aa: CASSKGPRETNEKLFF
v_call: TRBV10-3; d_call: NA; cdr3_length: 13; j_call: TRBJ2-5; clone_size: NA; cdr3_nt: TGTGCCATCAGAGAGACCTCGCAGGGCCCCAAGTACTTC; cdr3_aa: CAIRETSQGPKYF
v_call: TRBV7-9; d_call: TRBD2; cdr3_length: 16; j_call: TRBJ2-1; clone_size: NA; cdr3_nt: TGTGCCACCCACGAGCCCGGGACTACCCGTTACAATGAGCAGTTCTTC; cdr3_aa: CATHEPGTTRYNEQFF
v_call: TRBV19; d_call: NA; cdr3_length: 15; j_call: TRBJ2-3; clone_size: NA; cdr3_nt: TGTGCCAGTAGTATAGGAGCGGAAAACACAGATACGCAGTATTTT; cdr3_aa: CASSIGAENTDTQYF
v_call: TRBV25-1; d_call: TRBD1; cdr3_length: 16; j_call: TRBJ2-5; clone_size: NA; cdr3_nt: TGTGCCAGCAGTGAATATACGGGACAGGGATTCGAGACCCAGTACTTC; cdr3_aa: CASSEYTGQGFETQYF
v_call: TRBV6-1; d_call: NA; cdr3_length: 13; j_call: TRBJ2-5; clone_size: NA; cdr3_nt: TGTGCCAGCAGTACATATTCTCAAGAGACCCAGTACTTC; cdr3_aa: CASSTYSQETQYF
v_call: TRBV5-1; d_call: TRBD1; cdr3_length: 14; j_call: TRBJ2-7; clone_size: once; cdr3_nt: TGCGCCAGCAGCTTGGCAGGGGGCGACTACGAGCAGTACTTC; cdr3_aa: CASSLAGGDYEQYF
v_call: TRBV5-1; d_call: NA; cdr3_length: 16; j_call: TRBJ2-2; clone_size: NA; cdr3_nt: TGCGCCAGCAGTCGAGCACGGGTCTCTTCCACCGGGGAGCTGTTTTTT; cdr3_aa: CASSRARVSSTGELFF
v_call: TRBV18; d_call: TRBD2; cdr3_length: 16; j_call: TRBJ2-5; clone_size: NA; cdr3_nt: TGTGCCAGCTCACCGACTAGCGGGAGGGCCAAGGAGACCCAGTACTTC; cdr3_aa: CASSPTSGRAKETQYF
v_call: TRBV4-3; d_call: NA; cdr3_length: 15; j_call: TRBJ2-7; clone_size: few; cdr3_nt: TGCGCCAGCAGCCAAGGTCCTAGAGGGTCCTACGAGCAGTACTTC; cdr3_aa: CASSQGPRGSYEQYF
v_call: TRBV7-3; d_call: TRBD1; cdr3_length: 16; j_call: TRBJ1-1; clone_size: few; cdr3_nt: TGTGCCAGCAGCTTAAGGGGGGGACAGGTTAACACTGAAGCTTTCTTT; cdr3_aa: CASSLRGGQVNTEAFF
v_call: TRBV14; d_call: NA; cdr3_length: 14; j_call: TRBJ1-1; clone_size: NA; cdr3_nt: TGTGCCAGCAGCCAAGCAGTTAGGGGCACTGAAGCTTTCTTT; cdr3_aa: CASSQAVRGTEAFF